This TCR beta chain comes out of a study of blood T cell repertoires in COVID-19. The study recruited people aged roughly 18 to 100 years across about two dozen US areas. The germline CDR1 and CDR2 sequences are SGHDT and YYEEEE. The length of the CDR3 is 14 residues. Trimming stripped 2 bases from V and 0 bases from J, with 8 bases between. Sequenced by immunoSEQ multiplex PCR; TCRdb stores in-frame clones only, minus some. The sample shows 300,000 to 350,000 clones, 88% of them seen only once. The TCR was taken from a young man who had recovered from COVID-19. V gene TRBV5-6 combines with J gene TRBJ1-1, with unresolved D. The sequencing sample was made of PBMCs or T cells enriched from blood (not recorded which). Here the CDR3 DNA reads TGTGCCAGCAGCTTAGAACTGCTGAACACTGAAGCTTTCTTT. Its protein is CASSLELLNTEAFF.